This T cell receptor beta chain was observed in a study of blood T cell repertoires in COVID-19. The study recruited people aged about 18 to 95 years across about two dozen US areas. Per the germline V gene, CDR1 is SGDLS and CDR2 is YYNGEE. V lost 4 bases and J lost 4; bases outside the gene matches: 5. The CDR3 extends over 15 amino acids. Data came from immunoSEQ multiplex PCR; TCRdb stores just in-frame clones and leaves some out. The sample shows 300,000 to 400,000 clones, roughly 90% of them seen only once. The receptor was isolated from a woman aged 25 to 45 with acute COVID-19. The V and J genes are TRBV9 and TRBJ2-3, with 11 bases matching TRBD2. The material sequenced was PBMCs or T cells enriched from blood (not recorded which). In DNA form, the CDR3 reads TGTGCCAGCAGCTATAGACTAGCGGGGTCAGATACGCAGTATTTT. It yields the protein CASSYRLAGSDTQYF.